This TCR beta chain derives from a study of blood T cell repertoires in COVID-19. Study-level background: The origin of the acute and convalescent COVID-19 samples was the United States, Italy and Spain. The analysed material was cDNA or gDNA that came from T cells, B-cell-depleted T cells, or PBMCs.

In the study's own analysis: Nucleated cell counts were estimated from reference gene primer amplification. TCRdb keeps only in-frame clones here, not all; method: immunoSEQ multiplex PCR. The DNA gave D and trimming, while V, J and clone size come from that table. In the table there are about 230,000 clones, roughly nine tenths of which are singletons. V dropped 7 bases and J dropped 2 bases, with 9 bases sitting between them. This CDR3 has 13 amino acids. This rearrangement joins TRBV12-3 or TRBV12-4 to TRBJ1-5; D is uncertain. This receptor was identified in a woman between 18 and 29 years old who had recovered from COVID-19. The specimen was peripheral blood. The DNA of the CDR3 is TGTGCCAGCAAGTTACGAGGCAATCAGCCCCAGCATTTT. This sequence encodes CASKLRGNQPQHF.